These 30 T cell receptor beta chains came from one sample sequenced in a study of persistence of HIV-infected CD4 T cells (dated by TCRdb to 2020 to 2021). Reading the label with the study, this specimen's treatment or condition is: suppressive antiretroviral therapy. A pool of overlapping HIV-1 Gag 15-mer peptides, at around 1 ug per peptide per mL, was used to stimulate the cells. Nonresponding CD40L-negative CD69-negative CD45RO-high memory CD4+ T cells were sorted as memory populations depleted of antigen-responding cells. TCRbeta repertoires were sequenced from genomic DNA with the immunoSEQ hsTCRB assay version 4 in survey mode. Held by TCRdb, this immuneACCESS table contains in-frame sequences only and omits some clones. Under half of the omission traces to an unresolved V gene where checked; the cause of the rest is unknown. This sample comprises about 39,000 clones, more than 75% of them detected only once. The top ten clones comprise 5% to 7% of the sample.

For these receptors, no antigen is known. The starting material was cultured CD4+ T cells from PBMCs, obtained from a patient who received antiretroviral therapy. Reading the label with the study, this specimen's cell subset or site is: CD40L-CD69- CD45RO-high memory CD4 T cells not responding to Gag peptides. The receptors shown here come from an adult with HIV. The donor label of this sample is uncertain.

The V call is TRBV5-1, the J call TRBJ2-3, with D perhaps TRBD2 (6 bases). Trimming removed 4 bases from V and 6 bases from J, with 18 bases in between. The CDR3 runs to 15 residues. Germline values: CDR1 SGHRS, CDR2 YFSETQ. CDR3: CASSLSGSLRDTQYF. The CDR3 bases are TGCGCCAGCAGCCTCTCCGGGAGTTTGCGCGATACGCAGTATTTT.

V usage is TRBV2 and J usage is TRBJ1-3, with D unclear. Germline lookup yields CDR1 SNHLY and CDR2 FYNNEI. There are 14 residues in the CDR3. Trimming stripped 3 bases from V and 5 bases from J, with 11 bases between. The CDR3 DNA is TGTGCCAGCAGTGAGGCGCCCGATAGAAACACCATATATTTT. Translation: CASSEAPDRNTIYF.

This chain links TRBV5-1 with TRBJ1-1, with a possible D match to TRBD1 (5 bases). Per the germline V gene, CDR1 is SGHRS and CDR2 is YFSETQ. Trimming shortened V by 4 bases and J by 2 bases, and 15 bases separated the two germline ends. This CDR3 region has 15 residues. The CDR3 region has the DNA TGCGCCAGCAGCACGGGGCAGGGTAGAAACACTGAAGCTTTCTTT. Protein: CASSTGQGRNTEAFF.

The rearrangement joins TRBV7-9 to TRBJ1-4; 8 bases fit TRBD1. The CDR3 covers 15 residues. Germline assignment: CDR1 SEHNR and CDR2 FQNEAQ (reference sequence). J gave up 8 bases and V 5 bases, and 10 bases lay outside the gene matches. CDR3 region: CASSPGTGPGEKLFF. For the CDR3, the DNA is TGTGCCAGCAGCCCCGGGACAGGCCCGGGGGAAAAACTGTTTTTT. Full variable domain (rest looked up from reference TRBV7-9 and TRBJ1-4): DTGVSQNPRHKITKRGQNVTFRCDPISEHNRLYWYRQTLGQGPEFLTYFQNEAQLEKSRLLSDRFSAERPKGSFSTLEIQRTEQGDSAMYLCASSPGTGPGEKLFFGSGTQLSVL.

The rearrangement links TRBV28 to TRBJ2-7; maybe TRBD1 (6 bases). V shed 3 bases and J shed 2 bases, with 11 bases lying between them. Germline CDR1 is MDHEN and CDR2 is SYDVKM. The CDR3 spans 14 residues. DNA of the CDR3: TGTGCCAGCAGTTTTGTAGGGGGAACCTACGAGCAGTACTTC. Encoded protein: CASSFVGGTYEQYF.

This chain uses TRBV2 with TRBJ1-4; tentative D call: TRBD1 (6 bases). CDR1 and CDR2 from the germline V gene are SNHLY and FYNNEI. The CDR3 totals 14 residues. Trimming left V 7 bases short and J 7 bases short, with 16 bases between. The CDR3 bases are TGTGCCAGCAACAGGGACGGAACTGTTGAAAAACTGTTTTTT. Its translation: CASNRDGTVEKLFF.

The V and J genes are TRBV10-1 and TRBJ2-7; D not certain. V lost 5 bases to trimming and J lost 3 bases, with 8 bases between them. Germline V lookup: CDR1 WNHNN, CDR2 SYGVQD (reference sequence). This CDR3 has 12 residues. Written as DNA, the CDR3 is TGCGCCAGCAGTTCTGGGGACTACGAGCAGTACTTC. Translation: CASSSGDYEQYF.

J is TRBJ1-1 and V is TRBV18, with TRBD1 matching 7 bases. After removal of 3 bases from V and 1 base from J, the junction contained 5 bases not matched to a gene. The germline CDR1 and CDR2 sequences are KGHSH and LQKENI. CDR3 length: 15 amino acids. CDR3: CASSPGTVQNTEAFF. The DNA for the CDR3 is TGTGCCAGCTCACCCGGGACAGTCCAGAACACTGAAGCTTTCTTT.

V usage is TRBV23-1 and J usage is TRBJ2-7; possible D gene TRBD1, 8 bases. TRBV23-1 is an open reading frame, and its role is uncertain. The CDR3 covers 15 residues. The V end was cut by 6 bases, the J end by 2 bases, with 17 bases between. CDR3 coding DNA: TGCGCCAGCAGGATAACAGGGGGGGAACCCTACGAGCAGTACTTC. Encoded protein: CASRITGGEPYEQYF.

The V call is TRBV23-1, the J call TRBJ2-7; 11 positions match TRBD1. TRBV23-1 is designated an ORF whose function remains uncertain. The CDR3 runs 15 residues. Unmatched junction bases numbered 0, after V lost 0 bases and J lost 2 bases. This chain's CDR3 is CASSQSGQGAYEQYF. CDR3 nucleotide sequence: TGCGCCAGCAGTCAATCGGGACAGGGGGCCTACGAGCAGTACTTC.

The table lists this clone with a count of one. The chain joins TRBV19 to TRBJ2-6; D possibly corresponds to TRBD1 (5 bases). V was clipped by 4 bases and J by 3 bases, with 10 bases between them. There are 15 residues in the CDR3. Germline V gene data show CDR1 as LNHDA and CDR2 as SQIVND (reference sequence). CDR3 nucleotides: TGTGCCAGTAGTAAAAGGGGTTATGGGGCCAACGTCCTGACTTTC. Translation gives CASSKRGYGANVLTF.

The V and J genes are TRBV30 and TRBJ1-5, with 8 bases that match TRBD1. Germline CDR1 reads GTSNPN; CDR2 reads SVGIG (reference sequence). Trimming took 4 bases from V and 4 from J; bases not matched to a gene: 3. This CDR3 spans 13 amino acids. This CDR3 reads CAWTGGGNQPQHF. In DNA form, the CDR3 reads TGTGCCTGGACAGGGGGCGGGAATCAGCCCCAGCATTTT. Supplemented by reference TRBV30 and TRBJ1-5, the full variable domain reads SQTIHQWPATLVQPVGSPLSLECTVEGTSNPNLYWYRQAAGRGLQLLFYSVGIGQISSEVPQNLSASRPQDRQFILSSKKLLLSDSGFYLCAWTGGGNQPQHFGDGTRLSIL.

This clone occurred a few times. V is TRBV7-9 and J is TRBJ2-7, with D maybe TRBD2 (6 bases). V lost 3 bases to trimming and J lost 0 bases, with 18 bases between them. The CDR3 contains 17 residues. CDR1 and CDR2 from the germline V gene are SEHNR and FQNEAQ (reference sequence). The CDR3 loop reads CASSLRESGRSSYEQYF. Here the CDR3 DNA reads TGTGCCAGCAGCTTGCGGGAATCGGGACGCAGCTCCTACGAGCAGTACTTC.

This chain links TRBV2 with TRBJ1-1, with TRBD1 matching 7 bases. Per the germline V gene, CDR1 is SNHLY and CDR2 is FYNNEI. V shed 1 base and J 7 bases; nucleotides not matched to a gene: 3. CDR3 length: 13 amino acids. As DNA, the CDR3 is TGTGCCAGCAGTGAAGGACAGGGTCTTGAAGCTTTCTTT. It yields the protein CASSEGQGLEAFF.

CDR3 in amino acids: CASSDQAWFGNQPQHF. CDR3 nucleotide sequence: TGTGCCAGCAGTGACCAGGCGTGGTTTGGCAATCAGCCCCAGCATTTT. The V and J genes are TRBV6-1 and TRBJ1-5; D not certain. CDR1 is MNHNS and CDR2 is SASEGT in the germline V gene. V lost 3 bases and J lost 2, with 14 bases in between. The length of the CDR3 is 16 residues.

The chain couples TRBV7-6 to TRBJ1-3, with TRBD1 matching 7 bases. The germline gives CDR1 SGHVS, CDR2 FNYEAQ. With V trimmed by 8 bases and J by 0 bases, 7 bases remained unmatched. The CDR3 is 15 amino acids. The DNA of the CDR3 is TGTGCCAGCTGTGGACAGGCGGCCTCTGGAAACACCATATATTTT. It specifies CASCGQAASGNTIYF.

The chain employs TRBV9 and TRBJ2-7, with D tentatively TRBD2 (6 bases). Germline CDR1 is SGDLS and CDR2 is YYNGEE. V gave up 3 bases and J gave up 4 bases, with 17 bases separating them. The CDR3 totals 15 residues. CDR3 protein: CASSANIGGKYEQYF. The CDR3 bases are TGTGCCAGCAGCGCCAACATCGGGGGAAAATACGAGCAGTACTTC.

The rearrangement joins TRBV11-2 to TRBJ1-1; D is undetermined. Germline values: CDR1 SGHAT, CDR2 FQNNGV. The CDR3 sequence is 13 residues long. Trimming stripped 5 bases from V and 5 bases from J, with 12 bases between. CDR3 residues: CASSPTDYTEAFF. CDR3 bases: TGTGCCAGCAGCCCTACAGATTATACTGAAGCTTTCTTT.

This clone has only a few counts. This chain links TRBV5-8 with TRBJ2-1, with D possibly being TRBD2 (6 bases). V was clipped by 4 bases and J by 4 bases, with 21 bases between them. Germline V CDR1 and CDR2: SGHTS, YDEGEE. The CDR3 consists of 17 residues. This chain's CDR3 is CASSPSMGRGQYNEQFF. CDR3 in DNA: TGTGCCAGCAGCCCGTCAATGGGGCGGGGCCAGTACAATGAGCAGTTCTTC.

DNA for the CDR3: TGTGCCACCAGTGATTTGGGTGACAGGGGGCGGTTTGGGGAGCAGTTCTTC. Translating it yields CATSDLGDRGRFGEQFF. This sequence joins TRBV24-1 and TRBJ2-1; 10 nucleotides match TRBD1. The CDR3 runs to 17 residues. Per germline, CDR1 KGHDR and CDR2 SFDVKD. V lost 0 bases, J lost 10 bases, and 11 bases stayed unmatched.

The chain's CDR3 is CASSLGTGFGDSPLHF. CDR3 in DNA: TGTGCCAGCTCACTCGGGACAGGGTTTGGTGATTCACCCCTCCACTTT. The rearrangement joins TRBV18 to TRBJ1-6; 9 positions match TRBD1. CDR3 length equals 16 residues. The ends lost 4 bases at V and 8 bases at J; junction bases unmatched: 9. Germline CDR1 is KGHSH and CDR2 is LQKENI.

The rearrangement uses TRBV12-3 or TRBV12-4 and TRBJ1-1; D is uncertain. V lost 4 bases and J 9 bases, leaving 9 bases between the germline ends. The CDR3 runs 11 residues. The CDR3 loop reads CASSYRAKAFF. The CDR3 bases are TGTGCCAGCAGTTACCGGGCGAAAGCTTTCTTT.

The chain links TRBV6-1 to TRBJ1-1, with 7 bases that match TRBD1. The CDR3 totals 15 residues. CDR1 is MNHNS, CDR2 SASEGT, per germline. Trimming at V came to 7 bases and at J to 1 base, leaving 9 bases not matched to a gene. In DNA, the CDR3 is TGTGCCAGCACTCGACAGGGTGGGGGGAACACTGAAGCTTTCTTT. It encodes CASTRQGGGNTEAFF.

The genes are TRBV2 and TRBJ1-5, with 8 nucleotides matching TRBD1. Germline lookup yields CDR1 SNHLY and CDR2 FYNNEI. This CDR3 region has 14 residues. J was trimmed by 4 bases and V by 5 bases; bases with no gene match: 4. CDR3 sequence: CASSYGQGNQPQHF. CDR3 in DNA: TGTGCCAGCAGTTACGGACAGGGAAATCAGCCCCAGCATTTT.

The chain recombines TRBV7-9 with TRBJ1-5; the match to TRBD1 covers 8 bases. The V gene's germline CDR1 is SEHNR and CDR2 FQNEAQ (reference sequence). Trimming at V came to 5 bases and at J to 2 bases, leaving 2 bases not matched to a gene. This CDR3 is built from 14 residues. CDR3 loop: CASSADRGNQPQHF. The CDR3 bases are TGTGCCAGCAGCGCGGACAGGGGCAATCAGCCCCAGCATTTT. The complete variable domain, with remaining parts taken from reference TRBV7-9 and TRBJ1-5, reads DTGVSQNPRHKITKRGQNVTFRCDPISEHNRLYWYRQTLGQGPEFLTYFQNEAQLEKSRLLSDRFSAERPKGSFSTLEIQRTEQGDSAMYLCASSADRGNQPQHFGDGTRLSIL.

The J gene is TRBJ2-6, the V gene TRBV16, with D maybe TRBD1 (5 bases). CDR3 size: 17 residues. V was pared by 0 bases and J by 4 bases, with 13 bases between. From germline, CDR1 is KGHSY and CDR2 FQNENV. The CDR3 DNA reads as TGTGCCAGCAGCCAATCGCCCCAGGGCCTCGGGGCCAACGTCCTGACTTTC. Protein sequence: CASSQSPQGLGANVLTF.

J is TRBJ1-2 and V is TRBV7-2; D not resolved. Looked up from germline, CDR1 is SGHTA and CDR2 is FQGNSA. This CDR3 is built from 14 residues. Trimming removed 6 bases from V and 3 bases from J, with 14 bases in between. CDR3 protein: CASSWKVEDYGYTF. The CDR3 coding sequence is TGTGCCAGCAGTTGGAAGGTAGAGGACTATGGCTACACCTTC.

The V gene is TRBV5-3, the J gene TRBJ2-1; D is perhaps TRBD1 or TRBD2 (5 bases each). TRBV5-3 is known as an ORF, though its function is uncertain. The CDR3 runs to 15 residues. V lost 1 base and J 5 bases, leaving 13 bases between the germline ends. The CDR3 loop reads CARSLNRDDNNEQFF. The CDR3 bases are TGTGCCAGAAGCTTGAACCGGGACGACAACAATGAGCAGTTCTTC.

A single count supports this clone. The V gene is TRBV3-1 (or the pseudogene TRBV3-2), the J gene TRBJ1-3, with TRBD1 matching over 10 bases. Germline CDR1 is LGHDT and CDR2 is YNNKEL (reference sequence). With V trimmed by 4 bases and J by 4 bases, 7 bases remained unmatched. The CDR3 runs to 16 residues. CDR3 sequence (DNA): TGTGCCAGCAGCCTGCTGAAGACAGGGGGCGGAAACACCATATATTTT. As protein: CASSLLKTGGGNTIYF.

Written as DNA, the CDR3 is TGCAGTGCAAGTCCCCTCGAGCAGTACTTC. This sequence encodes CSASPLEQYF. J is TRBJ2-7 and V is TRBV20-1; D is undetermined. Germline CDR1 is DFQATT and CDR2 is SNEGSKA (reference sequence). CDR3 length equals 10 residues. Trimming removed 6 bases from V and 6 bases from J, with 9 bases in between.